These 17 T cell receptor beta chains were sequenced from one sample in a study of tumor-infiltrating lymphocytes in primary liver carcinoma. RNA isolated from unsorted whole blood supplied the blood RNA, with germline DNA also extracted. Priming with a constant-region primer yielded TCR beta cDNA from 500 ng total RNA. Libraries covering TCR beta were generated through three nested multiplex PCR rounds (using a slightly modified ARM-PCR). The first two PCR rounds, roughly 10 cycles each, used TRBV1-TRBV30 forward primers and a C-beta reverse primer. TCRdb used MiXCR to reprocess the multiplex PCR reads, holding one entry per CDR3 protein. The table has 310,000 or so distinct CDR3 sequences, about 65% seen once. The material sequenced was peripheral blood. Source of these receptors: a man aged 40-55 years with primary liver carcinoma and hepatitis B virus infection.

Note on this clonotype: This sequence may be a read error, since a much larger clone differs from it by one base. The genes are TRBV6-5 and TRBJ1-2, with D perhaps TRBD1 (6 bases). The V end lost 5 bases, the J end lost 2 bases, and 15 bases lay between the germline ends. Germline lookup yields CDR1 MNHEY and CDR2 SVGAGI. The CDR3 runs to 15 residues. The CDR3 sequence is CASSTGQWRNYGYTF. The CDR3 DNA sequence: TGTGCCAGCAGTACAGGACAGTGGCGGAACTATGGCTACACCTTC.

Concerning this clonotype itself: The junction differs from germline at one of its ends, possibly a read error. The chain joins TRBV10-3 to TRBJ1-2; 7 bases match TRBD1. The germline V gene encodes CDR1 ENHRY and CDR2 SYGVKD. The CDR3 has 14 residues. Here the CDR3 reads CAIRDAGGHYGYTF. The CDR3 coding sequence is TGTGCCATCAGAGACGCAGGGGGGCACTATGGCTATACCTTC.

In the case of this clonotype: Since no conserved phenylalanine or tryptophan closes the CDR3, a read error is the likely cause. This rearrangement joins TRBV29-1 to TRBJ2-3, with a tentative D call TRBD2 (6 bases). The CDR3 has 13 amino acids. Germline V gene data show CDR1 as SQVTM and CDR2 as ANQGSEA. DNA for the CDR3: TGCAGTGGTAGGGTATCGGGAGTAGATACGCAGTATCTT. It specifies CSGRVSGVDTQYL.

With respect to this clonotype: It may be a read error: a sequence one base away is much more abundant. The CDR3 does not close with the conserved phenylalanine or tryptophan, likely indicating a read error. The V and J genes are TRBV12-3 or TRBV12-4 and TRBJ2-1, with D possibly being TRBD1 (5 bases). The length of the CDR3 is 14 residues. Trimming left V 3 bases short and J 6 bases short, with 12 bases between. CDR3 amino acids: CASSLSTVVNEQFL. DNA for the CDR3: TGTGCCAGCAGTTTGTCGACAGTGGTCAATGAGCAGTTCCTC.

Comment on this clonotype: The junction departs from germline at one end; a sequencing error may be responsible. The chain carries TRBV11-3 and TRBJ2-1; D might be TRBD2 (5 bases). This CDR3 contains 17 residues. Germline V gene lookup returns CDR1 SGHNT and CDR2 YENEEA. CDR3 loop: CASSFGLISAPYNEQFF. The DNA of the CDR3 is TGTGCCAGCAGCTTTGGCCTTATTAGCGCCCCCTACAATGAGCAGTTTTTC.

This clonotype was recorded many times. The CDR3 DNA follows: TGCAGCGTTGCGCTGGGGGAAACCTACGAGCAGTACTTC. This encodes CSVALGETYEQYF. This chain uses TRBV29-1 with TRBJ2-7, with D possibly called TRBD1 or TRBD2 (5 bases each). V lost 4 bases and J lost 2, with 12 bases in between. This CDR3 comprises 13 residues. Germline CDR1 and CDR2: SQVTM and ANQGSEA.

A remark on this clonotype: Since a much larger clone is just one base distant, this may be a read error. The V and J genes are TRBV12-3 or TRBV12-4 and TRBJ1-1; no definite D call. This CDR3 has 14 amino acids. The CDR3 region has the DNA TGTGACAGCAGTTCACGTCGTATGAACACTGAAGCTTTCTTT. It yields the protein CDSSSRRMNTEAFF.

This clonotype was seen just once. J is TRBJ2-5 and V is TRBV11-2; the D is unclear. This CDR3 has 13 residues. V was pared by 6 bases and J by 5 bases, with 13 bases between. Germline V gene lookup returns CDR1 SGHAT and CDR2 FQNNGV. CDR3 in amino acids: CASSYKTHETQYF. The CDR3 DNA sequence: TGTGCCAGCAGTTACAAAACACATGAGACCCAGTACTTC.

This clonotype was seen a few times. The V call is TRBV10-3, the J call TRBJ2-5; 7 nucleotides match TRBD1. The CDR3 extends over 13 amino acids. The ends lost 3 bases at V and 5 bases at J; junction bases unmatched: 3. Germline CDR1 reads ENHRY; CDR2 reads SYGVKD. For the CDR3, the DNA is TGTGCCATCAGTGAAAGACAGGGCGAGACCCAGTACTTC. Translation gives CAISERQGETQYF.

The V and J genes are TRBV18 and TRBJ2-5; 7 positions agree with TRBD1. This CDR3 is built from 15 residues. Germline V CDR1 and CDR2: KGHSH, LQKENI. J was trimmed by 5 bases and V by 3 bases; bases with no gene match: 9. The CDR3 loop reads CASSPKTGIEETQYF. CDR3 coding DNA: TGTGCCAGCTCACCGAAGACAGGGATCGAGGAGACCCAGTACTTC.

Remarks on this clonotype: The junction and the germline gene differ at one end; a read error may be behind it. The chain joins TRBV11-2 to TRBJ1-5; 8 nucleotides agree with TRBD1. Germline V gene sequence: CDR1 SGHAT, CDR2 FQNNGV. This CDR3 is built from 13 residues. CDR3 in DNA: TGTGCCACCAGCACACAGGGGGATCAGCCCCAGCATTTT. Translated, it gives CATSTQGDQPQHF.

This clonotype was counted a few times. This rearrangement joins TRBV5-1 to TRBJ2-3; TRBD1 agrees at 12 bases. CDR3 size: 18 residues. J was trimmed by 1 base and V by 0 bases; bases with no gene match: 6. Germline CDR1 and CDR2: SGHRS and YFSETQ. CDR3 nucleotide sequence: TGCGCCAGCAGCTTGGGGGACAGGGGGCCTTTGGGCACAGATACGCAGTATTTT. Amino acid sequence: CASSLGDRGPLGTDTQYF.

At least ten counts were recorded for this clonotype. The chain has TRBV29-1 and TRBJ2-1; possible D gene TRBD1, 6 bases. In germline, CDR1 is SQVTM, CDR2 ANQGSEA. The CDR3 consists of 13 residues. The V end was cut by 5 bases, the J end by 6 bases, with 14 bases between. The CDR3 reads CSVLTGLGNEQFF. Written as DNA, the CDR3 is TGCAGCGTTCTAACAGGGTTGGGCAATGAGCAGTTCTTC.

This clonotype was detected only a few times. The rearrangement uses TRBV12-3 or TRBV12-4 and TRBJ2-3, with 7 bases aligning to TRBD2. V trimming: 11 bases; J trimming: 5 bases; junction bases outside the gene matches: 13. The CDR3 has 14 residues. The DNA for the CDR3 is TGTGCCTGCTTATGGGCGGGAGTGGGAGATACGCAGTATTTT. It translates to CACLWAGVGDTQYF.

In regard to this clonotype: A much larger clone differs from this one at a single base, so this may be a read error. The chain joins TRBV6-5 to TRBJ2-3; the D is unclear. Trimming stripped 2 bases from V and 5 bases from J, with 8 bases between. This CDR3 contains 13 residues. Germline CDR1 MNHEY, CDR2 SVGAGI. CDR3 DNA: TGTGCCAGCAGTTACAGTTCAGGAGATACGCAGTATTTT. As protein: CASSYSSGDTQYF.

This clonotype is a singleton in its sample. Written as DNA, the CDR3 is TGCGCCAGCAGTGGAGGGCGTGCAGGTCAGTCCCAAGAGACCCAGTACTTC. Residues: CASSGGRAGQSQETQYF. The chain couples TRBV10-1 to TRBJ2-5; D may be TRBD2 (5 bases). Germline CDR1 and CDR2: WNHNN and SYGVQD (reference sequence). There are 17 residues in the CDR3. Trimming left V 4 bases short and J 1 base short, with 19 bases between.

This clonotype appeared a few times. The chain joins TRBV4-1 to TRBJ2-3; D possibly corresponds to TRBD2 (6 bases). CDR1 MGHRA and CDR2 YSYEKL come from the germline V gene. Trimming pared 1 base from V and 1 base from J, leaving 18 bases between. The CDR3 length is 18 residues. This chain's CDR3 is CASSQGFPLPGGTDTQYF. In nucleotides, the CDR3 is TGCGCCAGCAGCCAAGGTTTCCCCCTTCCGGGAGGCACAGATACGCAGTATTTT.